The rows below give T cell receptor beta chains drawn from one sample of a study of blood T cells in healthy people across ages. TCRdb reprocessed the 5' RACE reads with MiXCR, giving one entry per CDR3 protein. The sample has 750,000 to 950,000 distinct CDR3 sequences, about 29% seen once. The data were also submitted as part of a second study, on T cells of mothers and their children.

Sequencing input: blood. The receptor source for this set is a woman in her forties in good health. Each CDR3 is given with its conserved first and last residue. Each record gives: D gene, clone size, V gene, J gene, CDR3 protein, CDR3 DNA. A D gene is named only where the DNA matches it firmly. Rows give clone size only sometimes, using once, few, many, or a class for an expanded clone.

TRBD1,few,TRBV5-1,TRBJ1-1,CASSMGQGARNTEAFF,TGCGCCAGCAGCATGGGACAGGGGGCGCGGAACACTGAAGCTTTCTTT
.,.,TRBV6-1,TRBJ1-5,CASRSLSGTLAGQPQHF,TGTGCCAGCAGATCTCTGTCGGGGACACTTGCAGGTCAGCCCCAGCATTTT
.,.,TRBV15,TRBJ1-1,CATSRDMPTDAFF,TGTGCCACCAGCAGAGATATGCCCACTGACGCCTTCTTT
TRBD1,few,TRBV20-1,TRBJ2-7,CSAADRVIYEQYF,TGCAGTGCGGCGGACAGGGTGATCTACGAGCAGTACTTC
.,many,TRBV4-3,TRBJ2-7,CASSQDRGSYEQYF,TGCGCCAGCAGCCAAGACAGGGGATCCTACGAGCAGTACTTC
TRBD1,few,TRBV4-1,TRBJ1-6,CASSQEGTGNSPLHF,TGCGCCAGCAGCCAAGAAGGGACAGGGAATTCACCCCTCCACTTT
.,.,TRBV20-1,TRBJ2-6,CSADRTGTSGANVLTF,TGCAGTGCGGACCGAACAGGGACCTCTGGGGCCAACGTCCTGACTTTC
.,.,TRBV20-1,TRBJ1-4,CSARSGQRSEKLFF,TGCAGTGCTAGATCAGGACAGAGATCGGAAAAACTGTTTTTT
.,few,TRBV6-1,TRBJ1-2,CASTGNLYGYTF,TGTGCCAGCACCGGAAATCTCTATGGCTACACCTTC
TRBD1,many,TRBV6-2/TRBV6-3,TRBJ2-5,CASNPDRGRKTQYF,TGTGCCAGCAATCCGGACAGGGGGCGGAAGACCCAGTACTTC
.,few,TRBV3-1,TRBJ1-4,CASRPGGSRNEKLFF,TGTGCCAGCAGGCCTGGGGGCAGTCGTAATGAAAAACTGTTTTTT
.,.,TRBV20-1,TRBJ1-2,CSAGGVERGYTF,TGCAGTGCTGGCGGGGTCGAAAGGGGCTACACCTTC
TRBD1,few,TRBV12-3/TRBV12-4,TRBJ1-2,CASSHRTGGRSGYTF,TGTGCCAGCAGTCATCGGACAGGGGGAAGAAGTGGCTACACCTTC
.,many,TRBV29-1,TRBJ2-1,CSTRSHNEQFF,TGCAGCACCCGGTCCCACAATGAGCAGTTCTTC
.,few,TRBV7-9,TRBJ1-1,CACRETVAPFF,TGTGCCTGCAGGGAGACGGTGGCCCCTTTCTTT
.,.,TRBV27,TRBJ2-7,CASSLTGETYVQYF,TGTGCCAGCAGTTTAACGGGGGAAACGTACGTGCAGTACTTC